This is a list of T cell receptor beta chains from one sample in a study of human T cells and chemical hapten exposure. MiXCR, run by TCRdb on the RACE reads, gives a single entry per CDR3 protein. The sample holds 90,000 to 120,000 distinct CDR3 sequences; 11% are singletons and the top ten take 3% to 4%. The input for sequencing was whole blood, taken in connection with sensitization to the hapten diphenylcyclopropenone (DPC). The source of these receptors is a woman between 40 and 50 years old with alopecia areata. Some clones in this sample may be carry-over from other donors' samples. Both conserved end residues are part of each CDR3. The order of the fields is V gene, D gene, J gene, clone size, CDR3 protein, CDR3 DNA. The D gene is left open where the match is weak. Clone size is given for some rows only: seen once, a few or many times, or a class if the clone is expanded.

>TRBV29-1|-|TRBJ2-1|-
CSVAFGVANNEQFF
TGCAGCGTTGCATTTGGAGTAGCAAACAATGAGCAGTTCTTC
>TRBV27|-|TRBJ2-6|many
CASSPIRQHSGANVLTF
TGTGCCAGCAGTCCGATCAGGCAGCACTCTGGGGCCAACGTCCTGACTTTC
>TRBV7-2|TRBD1|TRBJ1-6|-
CASSPRTGGRSPLHF
TGTGCCAGCAGCCCGCGGACAGGGGGCCGGTCACCCCTCCACTTT
>TRBV10-3|TRBD1|TRBJ2-3|-
CAISGDRSITDTQYF
TGTGCCATCAGCGGGGACAGGAGTATCACAGATACGCAGTATTTT
>TRBV6-5|TRBD2|TRBJ2-1|few
CASSYSAGGLVKQFF
TGTGCCAGCAGTTACTCGGCGGGGGGGCTGGTGAAGCAGTTCTTC
>TRBV27|-|TRBJ1-2|many
CASSLWGGAGGYTF
TGTGCCAGCAGTTTATGGGGGGGGGCTGGTGGCTACACCTTC
>TRBV29-1|-|TRBJ1-2|many
CSVVLDGYTF
TGCAGCGTTGTTCTTGACGGCTACACCTTC
>TRBV20-1|-|TRBJ2-7|few
CSAIGGKSSYEQYF
TGCAGTGCTATAGGCGGGAAGAGCTCCTACGAGCAGTACTTC
>TRBV4-1|TRBD1|TRBJ2-1|many
CASSQGQDSYNEQFF
TGCGCCAGCAGCCAGGGACAGGACTCCTACAATGAGCAGTTCTTC
>TRBV2|-|TRBJ1-1|-
CASSELNTEAFF
TGTGCCAGCAGTGAGTTGAACACTGAAGCTTTCTTT
>TRBV15|-|TRBJ2-1|many
CATSSPLSSLGYNEQFF
TGTGCCACCAGCAGCCCCCTCTCGAGTTTGGGGTACAATGAGCAGTTCTTC
>TRBV29-1|-|TRBJ1-6|many
CSVGGSLGSPLHF
TGCAGCGTTGGTGGCAGCTTAGGGTCACCCCTCCACTTT
>TRBV28|TRBD1|TRBJ1-5|many
CASSLYQGGTGARGQPQHF
TGTGCCAGCAGTTTATACCAGGGGGGGACAGGGGCGCGCGGTCAGCCCCAGCATTTT
>TRBV3-1|TRBD1|TRBJ1-1|-
CASRPIKQGMNTEAFF
TGTGCCAGCAGACCGATAAAACAGGGGATGAACACTGAAGCTTTCTTT
>TRBV20-1|-|TRBJ1-2|-
CSARDTGNYGYTF
TGCAGTGCTAGAGATACAGGGAACTATGGCTACACCTTC
>TRBV6-6|TRBD1|TRBJ2-2|many
CASSLTGSTGELFF
TGTGCCAGCAGCCTGACAGGGAGCACCGGGGAGCTGTTTTTT
>TRBV6-2/TRBV6-3|-|TRBJ2-1|many
CASSWDPQYEQFF
TGTGCCAGCTCCTGGGACCCGCAGTATGAGCAGTTCTTC
>TRBV7-2|TRBD1|TRBJ1-1|many
CASSSHWGQGSAFF
TGTGCCAGCAGCTCCCATTGGGGACAGGGTTCAGCTTTCTTT
>TRBV12-3/TRBV12-4|-|TRBJ1-4|few
CASSFRTGTWDEKLFF
TGTGCCAGCAGTTTCCGGACGGGGACCTGGGATGAAAAACTGTTTTTT
>TRBV9|TRBD1|TRBJ1-3|many
CASSLGTGRFSGNTIYF
TGTGCCAGCAGCCTTGGGACAGGGCGGTTCTCTGGAAACACCATATATTTT
>TRBV20-1|-|TRBJ1-5|many
CSADPPPRLNQPQHF
TGCAGTGCCGACCCGCCGCCGAGACTTAATCAGCCCCAGCATTTT
>TRBV5-5|TRBD1|TRBJ2-7|-
CASSPIGQVYEQYF
TGTGCCAGCAGCCCCATTGGACAGGTTTATGAGCAGTACTTC
>TRBV2|-|TRBJ2-3|-
CASSEAALGDTQYF
TGTGCCAGCAGTGAAGCGGCACTAGGAGATACGCAGTATTTT
>TRBV6-6|TRBD1|TRBJ1-3|-
CASSPGTARSGNTIYF
TGTGCCAGCAGCCCCGGGACAGCAAGATCTGGAAACACCATATATTTT
>TRBV19|TRBD1|TRBJ2-2|-
CASTIGAGGPNTGELFF
TGTGCCAGTACCATTGGGGCAGGGGGCCCGAACACCGGGGAGCTGTTTTTT
>TRBV6-2/TRBV6-3|-|TRBJ1-1|-
CASSYFQGFLNTEAFF
TGTGCCAGCAGTTACTTCCAGGGCTTTCTGAACACTGAAGCTTTCTTT
>TRBV18|-|TRBJ2-7|many
CASSQRDGGYEQYF
TGTGCCAGCTCACAACGGGACGGGGGCTACGAGCAGTACTTC
>TRBV15|TRBD2|TRBJ2-5|-
CATSSRAGHAKETQYF
TGTGCCACCAGCAGTAGAGCGGGGCACGCTAAAGAGACCCAGTACTTC
>TRBV5-1|-|TRBJ2-3|many
CASSSQDSSTDTQYF
TGCGCCAGCAGCTCTCAAGACTCTAGCACAGATACGCAGTATTTT
>TRBV19|TRBD2|TRBJ2-1|-
CASKDRDVSSGTYNEQFF
TGTGCCAGTAAAGACAGGGACGTTTCTAGCGGGACCTACAATGAGCAGTTCTTC
>TRBV12-3/TRBV12-4|-|TRBJ1-2|-
CASSLRLGWYGYTF
TGTGCCAGCAGTTTAAGGTTGGGGTGGTATGGCTACACCTTC
>TRBV2|TRBD1|TRBJ1-5|many
CASSRQGAGNQPQHF
TGTGCCAGCAGTCGACAGGGGGCTGGCAATCAGCCCCAGCATTTT
>TRBV6-2/TRBV6-3|-|TRBJ2-2|many
CASSAQGGVTGELFF
TGTGCCAGCAGTGCACAGGGTGGAGTCACCGGGGAGCTGTTTTTT
>TRBV7-9|TRBD1|TRBJ2-1|-
CASSLGDRGPYNEQFF
TGTGCCAGCAGCTTAGGAGACAGGGGGCCCTACAATGAGCAGTTCTTC
>TRBV9|TRBD1|TRBJ2-5|-
CASSGGTGPQLYQETQYF
TGTGCCAGCAGCGGAGGGACAGGACCCCAACTGTACCAAGAGACCCAGTACTTC
>TRBV12-5|TRBD2|TRBJ2-5|many
CASGLGAREGETQYF
TGTGCTAGTGGTTTGGGTGCCCGGGAGGGTGAGACCCAGTACTTC
>TRBV5-4|TRBD1|TRBJ1-1|-
CASSPGTGHTEAFF
TGTGCCAGCAGCCCGGGGACAGGGCACACTGAAGCTTTCTTT
>TRBV7-2|TRBD2|TRBJ2-7|-
CASSHRGSGSVEQYF
TGTGCCAGCAGCCACCGGGGTAGCGGGAGCGTCGAGCAGTACTTC
>TRBV12-3/TRBV12-4|TRBD1|TRBJ2-7|-
CASSPGTGVRPYYEQYF
TGTGCCAGCAGTCCCGGGACAGGGGTCCGCCCATACTACGAGCAGTACTTC
>TRBV25-1|TRBD2|TRBJ2-7|-
CASSEYGLAGAEQYF
TGTGCCAGCAGTGAATATGGACTAGCGGGGGCCGAGCAGTACTTC
>TRBV20-1|TRBD2|TRBJ2-7|many
CSAREPGGGRAYEQYF
TGCAGTGCTAGAGAGCCGGGCGGCGGGAGGGCCTACGAGCAGTACTTC
>TRBV30|-|TRBJ2-2|-
CAWSLGPARAGELFF
TGTGCCTGGAGCCTCGGGCCCGCACGGGCTGGGGAGCTGTTTTTT
>TRBV19|-|TRBJ2-2|many
CASSGRTENTGELFF
TGTGCCAGTAGTGGACGGACAGAGAACACCGGGGAGCTGTTTTTT
>TRBV7-6|-|TRBJ1-3|few
CASSSGPVGNTIYF
TGTGCCAGCAGCTCAGGGCCTGTCGGAAACACCATATATTTT
>TRBV6-2/TRBV6-3|TRBD1|TRBJ1-1|few
CASSPTGGLAEAFF
TGTGCCAGCAGTCCCACAGGGGGCCTTGCTGAAGCTTTCTTT